These T cell receptor beta chains were read from a single sample in a study of vaccination and CD4 T cells after COVID-19. TCRdb reanalysed the PCR reads using MiXCR and keeps one entry per CDR3 protein. The sample holds several thousand distinct CDR3 sequences; roughly 35% are singletons and the top ten take roughly 36%. Antigens for these TCRs are unknown. Sequencing was carried out using CD4+ T cells from blood, cultured in vitro. These TCRs come from a human donor in good health. The CDR3 runs from the conserved cysteine through the conserved F or W. The D gene is left open where the match is weak. Some rows mark clone size as missing; the rest say once, few, many or name a class of expanded clone.

V	size	D	J	CDR3	DNA
TRBV10-2	large	TRBD1	TRBJ1-2	CASSPGQHHYGYTF	TGCGCCAGCAGCCCGGGACAGCATCACTATGGCTACACCTTC
TRBV6-1	.	.	TRBJ2-1	CASLYGNHKGNEQFF	TGTGCCAGCCTATATGGGAATCATAAGGGAAATGAGCAGTTCTTC
TRBV7-9	.	.	TRBJ2-1	CASSLGDGGYNEQFF	TGTGCCAGCAGCTTAGGGGACGGGGGTTACAATGAGCAGTTCTTC
TRBV18	.	.	TRBJ1-1	CASSPRAENTEAFF	TGTGCCAGCTCACCACGAGCGGAGAACACTGAAGCTTTCTTT
TRBV6-5	.	.	TRBJ1-1	CASSYRPQNTEAFF	TGTGCCAGCAGTTACAGACCGCAGAACACTGAAGCTTTCTTT
TRBV2	.	.	TRBJ2-6	CASADSGANVLTF	TGTGCCAGCGCTGATTCTGGGGCCAACGTCCTGACTTTC
TRBV7-2	.	.	TRBJ2-7	CASSPSYEQYF	TGTGCCAGCAGCCCCTCCTACGAGCAGTACTTC
TRBV29-1	few	.	TRBJ1-1	CSVEAQAVSEAFF	TGCAGCGTTGAAGCACAGGCTGTTTCTGAAGCTTTCTTT
TRBV7-3	.	TRBD2	TRBJ2-5	CASSALAEETQYF	TGTGCCAGCTCTGCACTAGCGGAAGAGACCCAGTACTTC
TRBV27	.	.	TRBJ1-1	CASSFSGLGTEAFF	TGTGCCAGCAGTTTCTCGGGGCTGGGGACTGAAGCTTTCTTT
TRBV7-2	.	.	TRBJ1-3	CASSSGWENTIYF	TGTGCCAGCAGCTCCGGGTGGGAAAACACCATATATTTT
TRBV7-3	few	.	TRBJ2-3	CASSLTMSGTDTQYF	TGTGCCAGCAGCTTAACGATGAGCGGGACAGATACGCAGTATTTT
TRBV27	.	TRBD1	TRBJ1-2	CASSYGGTGEYGYTF	TGTGCCAGCAGTTATGGGGGGACAGGGGAGTATGGCTACACCTTC
TRBV6-5	.	.	TRBJ2-2	CASNYQGNTGELFF	TGTGCCAGCAATTATCAGGGGAACACCGGGGAGCTGTTTTTT
TRBV6-1	.	TRBD1	TRBJ2-1	CACRGTGGGFEQFF	TGTGCCTGTCGGGGGACAGGGGGAGGGTTTGAGCAGTTCTTC
TRBV3-1	.	TRBD2	TRBJ2-7	CASSQLAGGEQYF	TGTGCCAGCAGCCAGCTAGCGGGAGGCGAGCAGTACTTC
TRBV11-2	.	.	TRBJ1-1	CASSWRSEAFF	TGTGCCAGCAGCTGGAGGTCTGAAGCTTTCTTT
TRBV6-1	medium-sized	.	TRBJ1-6	CASTPRGSYNSPLHF	TGTGCCAGCACCCCCCGGGGCTCCTATAATTCACCCCTCCACTTT
TRBV9	once	TRBD2	TRBJ2-7	CASSVDTGGEQYF	TGTGCCAGCAGCGTTGACACGGGGGGCGAGCAGTACTTC
TRBV6-1	.	.	TRBJ1-2	CASSPVDSLNYGYTF	TGTGCCAGCAGCCCCGTAGACAGCCTAAACTATGGCTACACCTTC
TRBV12-3/TRBV12-4	.	TRBD2	TRBJ2-5	CASREVRTSGGETQYF	TGTGCCAGCAGGGAGGTCCGGACTAGCGGGGGCGAGACCCAGTACTTC
TRBV7-2	few	.	TRBJ2-7	CASSLGPDPRSYEQYF	TGTGCCAGCAGCTTAGGGCCGGACCCTCGATCCTACGAGCAGTACTTC
TRBV7-2	.	TRBD1	TRBJ2-1	CASSRRTGSYNEQFF	TGTGCCAGCAGCCGTAGGACAGGCTCCTACAATGAGCAGTTCTTC
TRBV20-1	.	.	TRBJ1-4	CSASGRASNEKLFF	TGCAGTGCTAGTGGCAGGGCTTCTAATGAAAAACTGTTTTTT
TRBV6-1	.	.	TRBJ1-2	CASRTAYGYTF	TGTGCCAGCAGGACAGCCTATGGCTACACCTTC
TRBV20-1	.	.	TRBJ2-1	CSASGGELYNEQFF	TGCAGTGCTAGTGGTGGAGAATTATACAATGAGCAGTTCTTC
TRBV7-2	.	.	TRBJ2-5	CASSPGGGELKPIKETQYF	TGTGCCAGCAGCCCCGGCGGTGGCGAGTTAAAACCCATCAAAGAGACCCAGTACTTC
TRBV27	.	.	TRBJ2-2	CASSRTGTQGAGELFF	TGTGCCAGCAGTCGCACCGGGACTCAGGGAGCCGGGGAGCTGTTTTTT
TRBV7-9	.	TRBD1	TRBJ1-1	CASSLQGVNTEAFF	TGTGCCAGCAGCCTTCAGGGGGTGAACACTGAAGCTTTCTTT
TRBV20-1	few	TRBD2	TRBJ2-2	CSAAVAREGTGELFF	TGCAGTGCCGCGGTGGCGAGGGAGGGCACCGGGGAGCTGTTTTTT
TRBV2	.	TRBD1	TRBJ1-2	CASSGDSMLGGYTF	TGTGCCAGCAGTGGGGACAGCATGTTGGGGGGCTACACCTTC
TRBV6-1	.	TRBD1	TRBJ2-3	CAGTSPTGGANTQYF	TGTGCCGGCACCTCTCCTACAGGGGGCGCGAATACGCAGTATTTT
TRBV6-5	large	.	TRBJ1-2	CASSSPPPPYGYTF	TGTGCCAGCAGTTCTCCCCCGCCACCCTATGGCTACACCTTC
TRBV19	.	.	TRBJ1-5	CASSMQISNQPQHF	TGTGCCAGTAGTATGCAAATTAGCAATCAGCCCCAGCATTTT
TRBV6-5	few	TRBD1	TRBJ2-7	CASSYRPGQGQSYEQYF	TGTGCCAGCAGTTATCGGCCCGGACAGGGGCAATCCTACGAGCAGTACTTC
TRBV7-2	.	.	TRBJ1-1	CASSRGENTEAFF	TGTGCCAGCAGCCGGGGAGAGAACACTGAAGCTTTCTTT
TRBV6-2/TRBV6-3	.	.	TRBJ2-7	CASYHSLRLPQSCEQYF	TGTGCCAGCTACCATAGCCTCCGCCTCCCTCAATCCTGCGAGCAGTACTTC